These 16 T cell receptor beta chains came from one sample sequenced in a study of CD8+ T cells in alopecia areata. Reverse transcription of extracted RNA yielded cDNA, which provided the sequencing template. Profiling relied on immunoSEQ multiplex PCR, and the TCRdb table lists in-frame clones only, not all of them. The table shows about 140,000 clones, with approximately 65% occurring only once. Sequenced material: CD8+ T cells sorted from blood. Receptor source: a human donor in good health.

This clone was recorded a few times. The rearrangement uses TRBV28 and TRBJ2-7; D may correspond to TRBD1 or TRBD2 (5 bases each). Germline CDR1 and CDR2: MDHEN and SYDVKM. V lost 6 bases and J lost 1, with 10 bases in between. The CDR3 runs to 13 residues. The CDR3 coding sequence is TGTGCCAGCAGCCCAGGGAGTTCCTACGAGCAGTACTTC. As protein: CASSPGSSYEQYF.

There are a few counts of this clone. Other DNA sequences in the sample encode the same CDR3. V is TRBV29-1 and J is TRBJ1-1, with D perhaps TRBD1 (6 bases). The CDR3 length is 11 residues. Germline CDR1 reads SQVTM; CDR2 reads ANQGSEA. V shed 7 bases and J shed 5 bases, with 11 bases lying between them. CDR3 amino acids: CSARGGTEAFF. The DNA of the CDR3 is TGCAGCGCCAGGGGAGGGACTGAAGCTTTCTTT.

CDR3 residues: CASNPLAGGRDEQFF. DNA for the CDR3: TGTGCCAGCAACCCACTAGCGGGAGGCAGGGATGAGCAGTTCTTC. The J gene is TRBJ2-1, the V gene TRBV7-9; 12 bases match TRBD2. Germline V gene lookup returns CDR1 SEHNR and CDR2 FQNEAQ (reference sequence). CDR3 length: 15 amino acids. V lost 7 bases to trimming and J lost 8 bases; unmatched junction nucleotides: 9.

The chain couples TRBV5-4 to TRBJ1-2; weak D call: TRBD1 (6 bases). Trimming cost V 1 base and J 2 bases, with 9 bases left between them. The CDR3 is 14 amino acids. Germline CDR1 reads SGHNT; CDR2 reads YYREEE (reference sequence). CDR3 bases: TGTGCCAGCAGCTTGCAGGGGAAGAACTATGGCTACACCTTC. Its protein product is CASSLQGKNYGYTF.

The DNA for the CDR3 is TGTGCCAGCAGCGACTGGCCGTCTGGGGCCAACGTCCTGACTTTC. Its protein product is CASSDWPSGANVLTF. The chain couples TRBV19 to TRBJ2-6; D call uncertain. Trimming removed 9 bases from V and 1 base from J, with 13 bases in between. The length of the CDR3 is 15 residues. The germline gives CDR1 LNHDA, CDR2 SQIVND (reference sequence).

This clone showed up just a few times. The chain uses TRBV28 and TRBJ2-7, with D uncertain. Deletions cut 3 bases from V and 3 bases from J, with 9 bases between. The CDR3 is 13 residues long. Per the germline V gene, CDR1 is MDHEN and CDR2 is SYDVKM. The chain's CDR3 is CASSFGGIYEQYF. In nucleotides, the CDR3 is TGTGCCAGCAGTTTCGGCGGAATCTACGAGCAGTACTTC.

This clone was picked up a small number of times. CDR3 sequence: CSASDFYEQYF. DNA for the CDR3: TGCAGCGCCTCGGACTTCTACGAGCAGTACTTC. J is TRBJ2-7 and V is TRBV29-1; a weak D match, TRBD2 (5 bases). Germline V gene data show CDR1 as SQVTM and CDR2 as ANQGSEA. With 7 bases removed from V and 3 bases from J, the gap between germline ends came to 10 bases. The CDR3 totals 11 residues.

This chain connects TRBV7-9 to TRBJ2-7, with 7 bases identical to TRBD1. V was pared by 1 base and J by 3 bases, with 6 bases of the junction left unmatched. This CDR3 contains 15 residues. CDR1 is SEHNR, CDR2 FQNEAQ, per germline (reference sequence). CDR3 in DNA: TGTGCCAGCAGCTTAGAAGGGGGCCCGAGCTACGAGCAGTACTTC. It is translated as CASSLEGGPSYEQYF.

The genes are TRBV5-6 and TRBJ2-7; the D call may be TRBD1 or TRBD2 (6 bases each). Between the trimmed V and J ends, which lost 2 bases and 6 bases, there was a span of 12 bases. Germline V CDR1 and CDR2: SGHDT, YYEEEE. This CDR3 comprises 13 residues. The CDR3 sequence is CASSLGGRSEQYF. CDR3 nucleotides: TGTGCCAGCAGCTTAGGGGGGCGTAGCGAGCAGTACTTC.

CDR3 in amino acids: CASSPQQGQETQYF. Written as DNA, the CDR3 is TGTGCCAGCAGCCCACAACAGGGCCAAGAGACCCAGTACTTC. The chain combines TRBV7-9 with TRBJ2-5, with D perhaps TRBD1 (6 bases). This CDR3 comprises 14 residues. V lost 5 bases and J lost 1, with 11 bases in between. Germline CDR1 SEHNR, CDR2 FQNEAQ (reference sequence). The whole variable domain, filled in from reference TRBV7-9 and TRBJ2-5, reads DTGVSQNPRHKITKRGQNVTFRCDPISEHNRLYWYRQTLGQGPEFLTYFQNEAQLEKSRLLSDRFSAERPKGSFSTLEIQRTEQGDSAMYLCASSPQQGQETQYFGPGTRLLVL.

The gene calls are TRBV6-1 and TRBJ1-2; the D is unclear. The V and J ends lost 1 base and 4 bases respectively, with 1 base between them. The germline CDR1 and CDR2 sequences are MNHNS and SASEGT. The CDR3 extends over 11 amino acids. The CDR3: CASSEGYGYTF. As DNA, the CDR3 is TGTGCCAGCAGTGAAGGCTATGGCTACACCTTC.

The V gene is TRBV4-1, the J gene TRBJ2-1; D unresolved. Trimming left V 5 bases short and J 0 bases short, with 11 bases between. The CDR3 runs 15 residues. Germline-derived CDR1 and CDR2 are MGHRA and YSYEKL. The CDR3 reads CASSGSPSSYNEQFF. CDR3 in DNA: TGCGCCAGCAGCGGAAGTCCGAGCTCCTACAATGAGCAGTTCTTC.

This clone was detected a few times. The chain recombines TRBV29-1 with TRBJ2-5, with TRBD1 identical over 8 bases. CDR3 length equals 14 residues. With 6 bases clipped from V and 5 bases from J, the junction kept 11 bases outside the gene matches. Germline-derived CDR1 and CDR2 are SQVTM and ANQGSEA. The DNA for the CDR3 is TGCAGCGTGACGATCAGGGGGCAGGGTGAGACCCAGTACTTC. This encodes CSVTIRGQGETQYF. Looking up the rest from reference TRBV29-1 and TRBJ2-5 gives the full variable domain: SAVISQKPSRDICQRGTSLTIQCQVDSQVTMMFWYRQQPGQSLTLIATANQGSEATYESGFVIDKFPISRPNLTFSTLTVSNMSPEDSSIYLCSVTIRGQGETQYFGPGTRLLVL.

The V and J genes are TRBV30 and TRBJ1-1; TRBD1 is a possible D gene (6 bases). Per germline, CDR1 GTSNPN and CDR2 SVGIG (reference sequence). V gave up 1 base and J gave up 5 bases, with 14 bases separating them. The CDR3 totals 14 residues. CDR3 sequence: CAWSARSRGTEAFF. The CDR3 region has the DNA TGTGCCTGGAGTGCCAGATCGAGGGGGACTGAAGCTTTCTTT. The full variable domain, in which reference TRBV30 and TRBJ1-1 provide the parts outside the CDR3, is SQTIHQWPATLVQPVGSPLSLECTVEGTSNPNLYWYRQAAGRGLQLLFYSVGIGQISSEVPQNLSASRPQDRQFILSSKKLLLSDSGFYLCAWSARSRGTEAFFGQGTRLTVV.

V gene TRBV7-2 combines with J gene TRBJ2-7, with D tentatively TRBD2 (6 bases). Germline-derived CDR1 and CDR2 are SGHTA and FQGNSA. The CDR3 totals 15 residues. V was pared by 1 base and J by 0 bases, with 10 bases between. CDR3 loop: CASSLVSSVSYEQYF. DNA of the CDR3: TGTGCCAGCAGCTTAGTTTCTAGCGTCTCCTACGAGCAGTACTTC. Using reference TRBV7-2 and TRBJ2-7 for the parts outside the CDR3, the full variable domain is GAGVSQSPSNKVTEKGKDVELRCDPISGHTALYWYRQSLGQGLEFLIYFQGNSAPDKSGLPSDRFSAERTGGSVSTLTIQRTQQEDSAVYLCASSLVSSVSYEQYFGPGTRLTVT.

The gene calls are TRBV4-1 and TRBJ2-7; possible D gene TRBD1, 6 bases. Germline-derived CDR1 and CDR2 are MGHRA and YSYEKL. The CDR3 contains 15 residues. V lost 0 bases, J lost 3 bases, and 12 bases lay in between. CDR3 sequence: CASSQDRQDLYEQYF. The DNA for the CDR3 is TGCGCCAGCAGCCAAGATCGACAGGACCTCTACGAGCAGTACTTC.